A single sample is the source of the 22 T cell receptor beta chains below, sequenced in a study of response to subunit inactivated influenza vaccine. TCRdb re-derived calls from the RT-PCR reads in MiXCR, one entry per CDR3 protein. The profile shows roughly 710,000 distinct CDR3 sequences, approximately 15% of them singletons. Sequences were derived from PBMCs from blood, sampled around two weeks before vaccination. The receptors stem from a man aged 45-65 years who received an inactivated influenza vaccine.

A few counts support this clonotype. This chain links TRBV7-2 with TRBJ2-7; TRBD2 aligns across 14 bases. Germline assignment: CDR1 SGHTA and CDR2 FQGNSA. Losses at the gene ends were 5 bases for V and 6 bases for J; bases not matched to a gene: 9. The length of the CDR3 is 16 residues. The CDR3 DNA follows: TGTGCCAGCAGCCTAAACGGACTAGCGGGAGGAGGCGAGCAGTACTTC. Encoded protein: CASSLNGLAGGGEQYF.

This clonotype has ten or more counts. The chain links TRBV6-2 or TRBV6-3 to TRBJ2-3, with TRBD2 matching 9 bases. Germline lookup yields CDR1 MNHEY and CDR2 SVGEGT. The CDR3 totals 20 residues. V lost 3 bases, J lost 1 base, and 17 bases stayed unmatched. This chain's CDR3 is CASSYKISASGNIRTDTQYF. Here the CDR3 DNA reads TGTGCCAGCAGTTATAAAATTTCGGCTAGCGGGAATATCCGCACAGATACGCAGTATTTT.

This sequence joins TRBV15 and TRBJ2-7; 13 nucleotides align to TRBD2. The trim removed 0 bases at V and 9 bases at J, leaving 11 bases unmatched. The CDR3 consists of 17 residues. Germline assignment: CDR1 LNHNV and CDR2 YYDKDF (reference sequence). In DNA, the CDR3 is TGTGCCACCAGCAGAGATCTCGGGACTAGCGGGAATCCTTGGCAGTACTTC. Encoded protein: CATSRDLGTSGNPWQYF.

This clonotype was found many times. The V call is TRBV12-3 or TRBV12-4, the J call TRBJ2-1; D gene ambiguous. CDR3 length: 12 residues. V was trimmed by 0 bases and J by 8 bases, leaving 5 bases between them. CDR3 nucleotide sequence: TGTGCCAGCAGTTTAGCGGGATATGAGCAGTTCTTC. This codes for CASSLAGYEQFF.

Only a few counts were recorded for this clonotype. The rearrangement uses TRBV7-2 and TRBJ2-7; D not certain. CDR3 length: 14 amino acids. CDR1 and CDR2 from the germline V gene are SGHTA and FQGNSA. V shed 1 base and J shed 2 bases, with 9 bases lying between them. The CDR3 sequence: CASSLVASPYEQYF. The CDR3 bases are TGTGCCAGCAGCTTAGTCGCCAGTCCCTACGAGCAGTACTTC.

This clonotype was seen ten or more times. J is TRBJ1-1 and V is TRBV29-1; a weak D match, TRBD1 (6 bases). The germline CDR1 and CDR2 sequences are SQVTM and ANQGSEA. The V end was cut by 6 bases, the J end by 5 bases, with 13 bases between. CDR3 length: 12 amino acids. The CDR3 DNA sequence: TGCAGCGTAACCAGGGGTTATACTGAAGCTTTCTTT. Translation: CSVTRGYTEAFF.

This clonotype turned up a few times. The chain is built from TRBV9 and TRBJ2-7; TRBD1 aligns across 8 bases. J gave up 3 bases and V 0 bases, and 5 bases lay outside the gene matches. The CDR3 totals 15 residues. CDR1 and CDR2 (germline): SGDLS, YYNGEE. Written as DNA, the CDR3 is TGTGCCAGCAGCGTAGGGACAGGGATCATCTACGAGCAGTACTTC. Its translation is CASSVGTGIIYEQYF.

This clonotype was seen many times. The CDR3 reads CSAGSNVADTQYF. The CDR3 region has the DNA TGCAGCGCCGGATCCAACGTTGCAGATACGCAGTATTTT. The J gene is TRBJ2-3, the V gene TRBV29-1, with D hard to call. V lost 7 bases and J lost 4, with 15 bases in between. Germline lookup yields CDR1 SQVTM and CDR2 ANQGSEA. The CDR3 totals 13 residues.

CDR3 residues: CSARDLGLAGGPGETQYF. CDR3 sequence (DNA): TGCAGTGCTAGAGATCTCGGACTAGCGGGAGGGCCGGGAGAGACCCAGTACTTC. The chain uses TRBV20-1 and TRBJ2-5, with 15 nucleotides matching TRBD2. The junction had 9 bases not matched to a gene; V was cut back by 0 bases and J by 4 bases. This CDR3 comprises 18 residues. Germline CDR1 reads DFQATT; CDR2 reads SNEGSKA (reference sequence).

For this clonotype: A read error may account for a junction end that differs from germline. V usage is TRBV7-2 and J usage is TRBJ2-5, with D perhaps TRBD2 (5 bases). Germline V gene lookup returns CDR1 SGHTA and CDR2 FQGNSA. This CDR3 contains 12 residues. Here the CDR3 reads CASSTPGSSQSF. In DNA form, the CDR3 reads TGTGCCAGCAGCACCCCGGGGAGCAGTCAGTCCTTC.

The CDR3 DNA sequence: TGTGCCACCAGCAGAGTAGGGCTAGCGTTCACAGATACGCAGTATTTT. Its translation: CATSRVGLAFTDTQYF. The chain employs TRBV15 and TRBJ2-3; D may be TRBD2 (6 bases). The CDR3 totals 16 residues. Trimming cost V 1 base and J 2 bases, with 13 bases left between them. CDR1 is LNHNV and CDR2 is YYDKDF in the germline V gene (reference sequence).

This clonotype was recorded at least ten times. V usage is TRBV7-2 and J usage is TRBJ2-2; 9 nucleotides match TRBD2. Germline V gene lookup returns CDR1 SGHTA and CDR2 FQGNSA. This CDR3 is built from 16 residues. The J segment lost 4 bases and the V segment lost 1 base, leaving 4 bases of the junction unmatched. The CDR3 nucleotides are TGTGCCAGCAGCTTAGTTTCTAGCGGGACCACCGGGGAGCTGTTTTTT. The encoded protein is CASSLVSSGTTGELFF.

This clonotype was seen a handful of times. This rearrangement joins TRBV4-1 to TRBJ2-1; weak D call: TRBD2 (6 bases). The germline CDR1 and CDR2 sequences are MGHRA and YSYEKL. This CDR3 is built from 16 residues. V was trimmed by 2 bases and J by 4 bases, leaving 15 bases between them. For the CDR3, the DNA is TGCGCCAGCAGCCAAAGGGGACGGGGGTCTTACAATGAGCAGTTCTTC. As protein: CASSQRGRGSYNEQFF.

Only one count was recorded for this clonotype. CDR3 sequence: CASSGPNLAKNIQYF. The CDR3, as DNA: TGTGCCAGTTCGGGACCGAACCTAGCCAAAAACATTCAGTACTTC. The rearrangement joins TRBV19 to TRBJ2-4; D may match TRBD1 or TRBD2 (5 bases each). The ends were cut back, 8 bases at V and 0 bases at J, with 14 bases in the middle. Germline lookup yields CDR1 LNHDA and CDR2 SQIVND (reference sequence). This CDR3 is built from 15 residues.

There are many counts of this clonotype. This rearrangement joins TRBV7-2 to TRBJ1-5; 7 nucleotides align to TRBD1. Trimming at V came to 5 bases and at J to 5 bases, leaving 12 bases not matched to a gene. This CDR3 comprises 16 residues. Germline V gives CDR1 SGHTA, CDR2 FQGNSA. The CDR3 DNA sequence: TGTGCCAGCAGCAAATTGCAGGGGGTTTGGCATCAGCCCCAGCATTTT. Residues: CASSKLQGVWHQPQHF.

As to this clonotype: At one end, the junction sequence differs from germline, possibly due to a read error. CDR3 residues: CASTLGIGGDGYTF. DNA of the CDR3: TGTGCCAGCACCTTAGGGATAGGAGGGGACGGCTACACCTTC. V is TRBV7-6 and J is TRBJ1-2; weak D call: TRBD1 (5 bases). The CDR3 runs to 14 residues. CDR1 and CDR2 (germline): SGHVS, FNYEAQ.

A few counts support this clonotype. The chain couples TRBV3-1 to TRBJ2-6; D call uncertain. Germline values: CDR1 LGHDT, CDR2 YNNKEL (reference sequence). The V gene lost 1 base and the J gene lost 1 base, with 5 bases spanning the gap. The CDR3 consists of 15 residues. This chain's CDR3 is CASSQGRSGANVLTF. In DNA, the CDR3 is TGTGCCAGCAGCCAAGGCAGATCTGGGGCCAACGTCCTGACTTTC.

The J gene is TRBJ2-1, the V gene TRBV12-3 or TRBV12-4; 10 bases align to TRBD2. The V segment lost 2 bases and the J segment 7 bases; nucleotides outside the gene matches: 5. CDR3 length equals 15 residues. CDR3 DNA sequence: TGTGCCAGCAGTTTACCTAGCGGGAGTACGAATGAGCAGTTCTTC. Protein product: CASSLPSGSTNEQFF.

The chain links TRBV29-1 to TRBJ1-2; the D is unclear. The germline V gene encodes CDR1 SQVTM and CDR2 ANQGSEA. With 0 bases removed from V and 4 bases from J, the gap between germline ends came to 12 bases. This CDR3 has 14 residues. The CDR3 is CSVEDLGRSYGYTF. DNA of the CDR3: TGCAGCGTTGAAGATCTTGGCAGGAGCTATGGCTACACCTTC.

Ten or more counts support this clonotype. The chain couples TRBV4-3 to TRBJ1-1, with D maybe TRBD1 (6 bases). Between the trimmed V and J ends, which lost 0 bases and 4 bases, there was a span of 15 bases. The length of the CDR3 is 16 residues. CDR1 LGHNA and CDR2 YSLEER come from the germline V gene. CDR3 sequence reads: CASSQDTGGRTTEAFF. The CDR3 bases are TGCGCCAGCAGCCAAGATACCGGGGGCCGGACCACTGAAGCTTTCTTT.

The sample holds a few counts of this clonotype. The rearrangement links TRBV7-2 to TRBJ1-1, with 9 bases identical to TRBD1. There are 13 residues in the CDR3. Germline CDR1 is SGHTA and CDR2 is FQGNSA. V lost 1 base, J lost 7 bases, and 1 base stayed unmatched. CDR3 amino acids: CASSLGQGVEAFF. As DNA, the CDR3 is TGTGCCAGCAGCTTAGGACAGGGGGTTGAAGCTTTCTTT.

This clonotype occurred a few times. The chain uses TRBV4-3 and TRBJ2-7; TRBD2 aligns across 9 bases. V dropped 0 bases and J dropped 9; count of bases not matched to a gene: 6. Germline V gene lookup returns CDR1 LGHNA and CDR2 YSLEER. The CDR3 is 14 residues long. The CDR3 reads CASSQERGLAGQYF. The CDR3 DNA reads as TGCGCCAGCAGCCAAGAGAGGGGACTAGCCGGGCAGTACTTC.